This TCR beta chain was sequenced in a study of blood T cell repertoires in COVID-19. On the study more broadly: Samples of COVID-19 (acute and convalescent) were obtained from the United States, Italy and Spain.

The sample holds one count of this clone. In germline, CDR1 is SGHAT, CDR2 FQNNGV. The CDR3 is made up of 14 amino acids. Trimming stripped 3 bases from V and 2 bases from J, with 11 bases between. TCRdb's copy holds only in-frame clones and misses some; the assay was immunoSEQ multiplex PCR. Of over 200,000 clones listed, around 83% are singletons. The TCR comes from a woman aged 45-65 years with acute or convalescent COVID-19. The chain combines TRBV11-2 with TRBJ2-7; D ambiguous. Input material: peripheral blood. The CDR3 region has the DNA TGTGCCAGCAGCTTTTTTTCCGTTCCCTACGAGCAGTACTTC. Translation gives CASSFFSVPYEQYF.